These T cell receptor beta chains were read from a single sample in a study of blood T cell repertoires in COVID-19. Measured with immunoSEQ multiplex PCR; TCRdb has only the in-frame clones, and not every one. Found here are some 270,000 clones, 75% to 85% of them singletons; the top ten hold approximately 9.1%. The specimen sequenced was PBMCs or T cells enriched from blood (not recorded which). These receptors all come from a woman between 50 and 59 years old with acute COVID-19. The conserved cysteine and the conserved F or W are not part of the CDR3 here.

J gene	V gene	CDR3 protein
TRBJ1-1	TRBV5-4	ASSLLTGFSLFMNTEAF
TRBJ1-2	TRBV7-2	ASSLGQGYGGYT
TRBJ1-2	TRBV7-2	ASSLGPGVGGYT
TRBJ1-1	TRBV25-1	ASSERGITEAF
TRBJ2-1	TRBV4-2	ASSQEQGGQF
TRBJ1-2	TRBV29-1	SVYLADRGLYGYT
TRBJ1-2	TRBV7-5	ARSLESGTGGYGYT
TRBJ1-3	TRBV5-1	ASSRQGGSYGNTIY
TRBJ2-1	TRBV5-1	ASSSGTSQVNEQF
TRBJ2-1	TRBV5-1	ASSLVQGAHNEQF
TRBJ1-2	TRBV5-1	ASSLAMGEDGYT
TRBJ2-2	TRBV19	ASSNQLVTGELF
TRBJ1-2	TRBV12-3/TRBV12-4	ASSPTGPPFTT
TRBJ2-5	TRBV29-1	SVVAGGETQY
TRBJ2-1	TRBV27	ASSLKPRNEQF
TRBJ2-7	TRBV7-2	ASSLGYRGMVEQY